The following is a T cell receptor (beta chain) sequence with its context. This CDR3 contains 15 residues. Germline V gene sequence: CDR1 SGHDT, CDR2 YYEEEE. Trimming cost V 3 bases and J 4 bases, with 16 bases left between them. These data are taken from a study of blood T cell repertoires in COVID-19. Study background: The analysed material was cDNA or gDNA that came from T cells, B-cell-depleted T cells, or PBMCs.

Here immunoSEQ multiplex PCR was the method, and the copy in TCRdb shows in-frame clones only, minus some. Found here are roughly 95,000 clones, around 90% of them singletons; the top ten hold around 3.9%. The chain uses TRBV5-6 and TRBJ1-1, with D tentatively TRBD1 (5 bases). The sample consisted of peripheral blood. The sequence derives from a woman aged 50 to 60 in a cohort sampled during active COVID-19. The CDR3 bases are TGTGCCAGCAGCTGGCAGGGTATGGTAGGCACTGAAGCTTTCTTT. Translating it yields CASSWQGMVGTEAFF.